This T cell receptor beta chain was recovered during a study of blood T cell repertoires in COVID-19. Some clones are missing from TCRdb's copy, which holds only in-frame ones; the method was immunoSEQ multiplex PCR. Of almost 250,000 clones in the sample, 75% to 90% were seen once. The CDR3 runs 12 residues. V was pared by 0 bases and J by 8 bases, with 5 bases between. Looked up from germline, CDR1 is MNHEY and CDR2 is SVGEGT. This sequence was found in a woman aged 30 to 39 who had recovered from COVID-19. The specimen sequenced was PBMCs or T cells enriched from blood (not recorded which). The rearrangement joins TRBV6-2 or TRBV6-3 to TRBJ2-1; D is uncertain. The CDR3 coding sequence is TGTGCCAGCAGTTACTCATTCTATGAGCAGTTCTTC. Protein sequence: CASSYSFYEQFF.